This TCR beta chain was documented in a study of graft-versus-host responses after intestinal transplantation (dated by TCRdb to the early 2020s). For the study in its entirety: The transplants that recipients got were multivisceral, liver-intestinal, or isolated intestinal. After intestinal transplantation, graft-versus-host and host-versus-graft alloreactive T cell clones in the graft, circulation and bone marrow were tracked using bulk TCR-beta CDR3 sequencing. Rather than going through the commercial service, samples from a few later patients were sequenced in-house on an Illumina MiSeq and processed with MiXCR. Alloreactive clones were identified by sequencing pre-transplant mixed lymphocyte reaction products and comparing them with unstimulated pre-transplant donor and recipient T cells. A peak of at least 4% donor T cells among recipient peripheral blood mononuclear cells was the definition used for donor T cell macrochimerism. All recipients received anti-thymocyte globulin induction followed by maintenance tacrolimus and steroids for roughly three years. Of the approximately 25 intestinal transplant recipients enrolled in the cohort, one of whom was a retransplant, a few patients without pretransplant specimens were excluded. Overall results and qualifications from the work: GvH clones were detected in recipient bone marrow, and some appeared earlier in ileal mucosa or blood, consistent with an intestinal mucosal origin. The relatively low number and heterogeneity of intestinal transplant patients limited the conclusions. In the allografts of patients with donor T cell macrochimerism, GvH to HvG T cell clonal ratios were high. Early after transplant, peak levels of circulating GvH clones were associated with declines in HvG clones.

On this clone: The antigen this receptor binds is unknown. The input lacks base qualities; no much larger clone sits a single base away.

Bone marrow was aspirated after transplant from the posterior iliac crest or another site chosen by the physician. Receptor libraries were prepared by the immunoSEQ multiplex PCR assay. High-throughput TCR-beta CDR3 sequencing of genomic DNA from most patients was performed by Adaptive Biotechnologies. From the authors' description of their analysis: TCR sequencing data were retrieved from Adaptive's ImmunoSEQ software for more than 15 patients, whereas three other patients were processed with MiXCR and VDJtools. Because the origin of CDR3 nucleotide sequences shared between donor and recipient could not be assigned, those sequences were removed. At least 2-fold expansion over unstimulated cells and a minimum CFSE-low frequency of 0.002% (template counts) or 0.001% (read counts) were required for clones to be classified as alloreactive. Clones were considered mappable if detected in sequenced pre-transplant spleen, lymph node, or MLR CFSE-low populations of the donor or recipient. Cumulative frequency of alloreactive clones was calculated as a percentage of all sequences weighted by copy number. TCRdb re-hosts the immuneACCESS table, in-frame sequences only. Its copies lack some clones; in the studies checked, an unresolved V gene accounts for under half of them, and the cause for the rest is not known. V, J and clone size were drawn from that table, and D and trimming were deduced from the DNA. This sample holds just over 15,000 clones; roughly 86% were observed only once. The ten largest clones take up around 6.3% of the sample.

The CDR1 and CDR2 encoded by the germline V gene are SGHAT and FQNNGV. There are 18 amino acids in the CDR3, from cysteine to phenylalanine inclusive. The sequence is cut down to CDR3 DNA, 54 bases in frame from base 1. V is pruned by 1 base and J by 3 bases, leaving 10 bases of the junction without a gene match. This specimen was bone marrow, taken roughly 120 days after intestinal transplantation. The V gene is TRBV11-2 and the J gene is TRBJ2-3, with 10 junctional bases fitting TRBD1. This TCR was recovered from a human patient who received an intestinal transplant, so some T cells may come from the graft donor. The sequence in DNA is TGTGCCAGCAGCTTAGCCCCTACCCGGGACAGGGGTACAGATACGCAGTATTTT. Translation gives CASSLAPTRDRGTDTQYF.